What follows describes a single TCR beta chain. The antigen remains undetermined. This specimen belongs to a study of Ad26.COV2.S vaccination and SARS-CoV-2 variants. About the research overall: This donor came from the COV1001 trial of Ad26.COV2.S. Intramuscular Ad26.COV2.S doses were given once or twice, 56 days apart.

CDR3 length: 15 amino acids. Germline V gives CDR1 MGHRA, CDR2 YSYEKL. Trimming left V 0 bases short and J 0 bases short, with 9 bases between. TCRdb's copy holds only in-frame clones and misses some; the assay was immunoSEQ multiplex PCR. The top ten hold roughly 5% of the sample, which has hundreds of thousands of clones, around nine tenths seen once. Treatment noted: around 19 received Ad26.COV2.S at low or high dose, single or two shots; about 5 received placebo; per-sample allocation not given. Specimens were obtained on day 63 following the first vaccine or placebo injection. Study-wide points: Substantial response breadth was reportedly seen for spike-specific CD8+ and CD4+ T cells after vaccination.

The receptor's source is a person aged 18 to 65 who received the Ad26.COV2.S COVID-19 vaccine or a placebo. The source was peripheral blood, collected in a trial of Ad26.COV2.S vaccine versus placebo. The rearrangement links TRBV4-1 to TRBJ2-7; tentative D call: TRBD1 (5 bases). The CDR3: CASSQDRENSYEQYF. The CDR3 DNA is TGCGCCAGCAGCCAAGACAGGGAAAACTCCTACGAGCAGTACTTC.